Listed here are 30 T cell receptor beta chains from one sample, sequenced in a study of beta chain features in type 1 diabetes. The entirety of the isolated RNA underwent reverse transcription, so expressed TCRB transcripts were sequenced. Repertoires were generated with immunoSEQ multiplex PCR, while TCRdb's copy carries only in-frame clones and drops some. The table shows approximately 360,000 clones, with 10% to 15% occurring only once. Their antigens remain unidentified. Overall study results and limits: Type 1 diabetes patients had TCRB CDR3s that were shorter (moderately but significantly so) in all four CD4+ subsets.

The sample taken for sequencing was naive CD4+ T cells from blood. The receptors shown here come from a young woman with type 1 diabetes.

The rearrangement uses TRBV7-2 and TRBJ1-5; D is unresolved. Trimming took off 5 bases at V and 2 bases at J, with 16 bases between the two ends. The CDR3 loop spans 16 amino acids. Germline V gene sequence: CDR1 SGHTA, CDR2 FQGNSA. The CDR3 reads CASSVQDRLGNQPQHF. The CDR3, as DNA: TGTGCCAGCAGCGTTCAGGATCGCCTTGGCAATCAGCCCCAGCATTTT.

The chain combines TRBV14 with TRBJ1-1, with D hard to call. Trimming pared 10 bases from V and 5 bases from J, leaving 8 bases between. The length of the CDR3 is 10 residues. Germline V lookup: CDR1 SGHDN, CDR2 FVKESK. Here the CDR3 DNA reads TGTGCCACCACGGGAACTGAAGCTTTCTTT. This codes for CATTGTEAFF.

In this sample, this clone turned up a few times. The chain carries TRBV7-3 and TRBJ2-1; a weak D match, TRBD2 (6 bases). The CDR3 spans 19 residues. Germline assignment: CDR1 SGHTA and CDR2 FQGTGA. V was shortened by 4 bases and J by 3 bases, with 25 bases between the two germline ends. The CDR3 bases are TGTGCCAGCAGCTCCCGGGGTAGCGGCGGTGGCCAGGGCTACAATGAGCAGTTCTTC. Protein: CASSSRGSGGGQGYNEQFF.

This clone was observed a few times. CDR3: CASSALASAPGEQYF. The DNA for the CDR3 is TGTGCCAGTAGTGCTCTGGCTAGCGCACCAGGCGAGCAGTACTTC. The J gene is TRBJ2-7, the V gene TRBV19, with D possibly matching TRBD2 (6 bases). This CDR3 is built from 15 residues. The V end was cut by 5 bases, the J end by 6 bases, with 20 bases between. The germline CDR1 and CDR2 sequences are LNHDA and SQIVND (reference sequence).

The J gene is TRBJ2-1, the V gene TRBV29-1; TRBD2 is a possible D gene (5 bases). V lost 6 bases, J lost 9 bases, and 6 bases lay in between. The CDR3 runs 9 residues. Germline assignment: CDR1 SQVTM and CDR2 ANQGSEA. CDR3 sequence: CSVEAEQFF. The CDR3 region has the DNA TGCAGCGTGGAGGCTGAGCAGTTCTTC.

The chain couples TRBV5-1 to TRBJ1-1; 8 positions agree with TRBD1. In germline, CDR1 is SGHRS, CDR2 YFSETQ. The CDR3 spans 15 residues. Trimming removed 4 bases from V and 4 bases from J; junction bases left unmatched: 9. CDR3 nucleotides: TGCGCCAGCAGCCCCCGGACAGGGATGAGCACTGAAGCTTTCTTT. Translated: CASSPRTGMSTEAFF. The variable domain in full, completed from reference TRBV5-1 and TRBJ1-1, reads KAGVTQTPRYLIKTRGQQVTLSCSPISGHRSVSWYQQTPGQGLQFLFEYFSETQRNKGNFPGRFSGRQFSNSRSEMNVSTLELGDSALYLCASSPRTGMSTEAFFGQGTRLTVV.

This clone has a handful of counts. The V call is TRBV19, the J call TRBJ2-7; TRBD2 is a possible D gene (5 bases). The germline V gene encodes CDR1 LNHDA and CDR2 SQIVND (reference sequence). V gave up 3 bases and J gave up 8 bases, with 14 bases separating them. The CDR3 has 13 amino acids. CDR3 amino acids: CASSMGNERQQYF. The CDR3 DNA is TGTGCCAGTAGTATGGGAAATGAGCGGCAGCAGTACTTC.

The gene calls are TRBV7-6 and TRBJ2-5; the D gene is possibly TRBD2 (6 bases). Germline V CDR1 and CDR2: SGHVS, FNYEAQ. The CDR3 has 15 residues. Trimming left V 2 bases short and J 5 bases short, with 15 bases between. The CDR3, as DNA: TGTGCCAGCAGCTTATCGGGGGTACCCACTGAGACCCAGTACTTC. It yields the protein CASSLSGVPTETQYF.

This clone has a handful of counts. Written as DNA, the CDR3 is TGCGCCTGTTTCGAGGCCGCGAACACCGGGGAGCTGTTTTTT. Translation: CACFEAANTGELFF. This chain uses TRBV5-1 with TRBJ2-2; D is unresolved. Trimming removed 10 bases at V and 0 bases at J, with 13 bases between. The germline V gene encodes CDR1 SGHRS and CDR2 YFSETQ. This CDR3 comprises 14 residues.

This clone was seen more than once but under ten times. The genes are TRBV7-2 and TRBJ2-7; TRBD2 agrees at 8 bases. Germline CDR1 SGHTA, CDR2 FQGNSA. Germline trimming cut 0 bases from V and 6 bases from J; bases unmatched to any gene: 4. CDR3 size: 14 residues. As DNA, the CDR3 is TGTGCCAGCAGCTTAGCGGGACTAGGTCGCGAGCAGTACTTC. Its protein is CASSLAGLGREQYF.

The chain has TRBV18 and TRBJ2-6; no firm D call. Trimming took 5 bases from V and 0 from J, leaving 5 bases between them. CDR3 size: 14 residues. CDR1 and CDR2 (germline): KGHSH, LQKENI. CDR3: CASSSNSGANVLTF. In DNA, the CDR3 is TGTGCCAGCTCATCCAACTCTGGGGCCAACGTCCTGACTTTC.

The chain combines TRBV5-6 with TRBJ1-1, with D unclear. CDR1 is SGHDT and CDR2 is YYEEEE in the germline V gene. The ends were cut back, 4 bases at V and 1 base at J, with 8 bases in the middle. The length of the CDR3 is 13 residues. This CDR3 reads CASSIPGNTEAFF. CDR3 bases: TGTGCCAGCAGCATCCCAGGGAACACTGAAGCTTTCTTT.

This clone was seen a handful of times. The CDR3 nucleotides read TGCAGCGTGGCTAGCGGGAGCTCCTACAATGAGCAGTTCTTC. Translation: CSVASGSSYNEQFF. This chain connects TRBV29-1 to TRBJ2-1; TRBD2 matches at 10 bases. J lost 0 bases, V lost 6 bases, and 2 bases had no gene match. This CDR3 region has 14 residues. CDR1 is SQVTM and CDR2 is ANQGSEA in the germline V gene.

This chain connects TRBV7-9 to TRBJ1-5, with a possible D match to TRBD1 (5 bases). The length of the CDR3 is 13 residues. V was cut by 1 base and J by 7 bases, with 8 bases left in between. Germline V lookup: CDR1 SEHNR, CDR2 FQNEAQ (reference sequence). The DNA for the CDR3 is TGTGCCAGCAGCTTAGAAGGGGCACAGCCCCAGCATTTT. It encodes CASSLEGAQPQHF. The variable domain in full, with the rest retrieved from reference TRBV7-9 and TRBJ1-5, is DTGVSQNPRHKITKRGQNVTFRCDPISEHNRLYWYRQTLGQGPEFLTYFQNEAQLEKSRLLSDRFSAERPKGSFSTLEIQRTEQGDSAMYLCASSLEGAQPQHFGDGTRLSIL.

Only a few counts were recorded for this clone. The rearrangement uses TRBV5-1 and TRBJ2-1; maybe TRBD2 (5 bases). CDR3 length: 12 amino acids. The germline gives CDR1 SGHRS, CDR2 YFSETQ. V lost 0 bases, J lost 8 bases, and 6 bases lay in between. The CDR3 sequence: CASSLVEDEQFF. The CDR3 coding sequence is TGCGCCAGCAGCTTGGTGGAGGATGAGCAGTTCTTC. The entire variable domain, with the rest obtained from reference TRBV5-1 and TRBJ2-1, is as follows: KAGVTQTPRYLIKTRGQQVTLSCSPISGHRSVSWYQQTPGQGLQFLFEYFSETQRNKGNFPGRFSGRQFSNSRSEMNVSTLELGDSALYLCASSLVEDEQFFGPGTRLTVL.

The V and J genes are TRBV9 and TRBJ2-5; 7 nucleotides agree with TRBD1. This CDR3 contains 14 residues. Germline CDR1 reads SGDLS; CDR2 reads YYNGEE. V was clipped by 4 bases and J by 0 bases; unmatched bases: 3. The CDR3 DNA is TGTGCCAGCAGCATAGGGACAGACCAAGAGACCCAGTACTTC. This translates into CASSIGTDQETQYF.

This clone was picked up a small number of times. The CDR3 DNA sequence: TGCGCCAGCAGACTACTAGCGGGGTCATACGAGCAGTACTTC. Its translation: CASRLLAGSYEQYF. This chain joins TRBV5-1 and TRBJ2-7, with 10 bases matching TRBD2. The germline V gene encodes CDR1 SGHRS and CDR2 YFSETQ. The CDR3 consists of 14 residues. V lost 5 bases, J lost 4 bases, and 6 bases stayed unmatched.

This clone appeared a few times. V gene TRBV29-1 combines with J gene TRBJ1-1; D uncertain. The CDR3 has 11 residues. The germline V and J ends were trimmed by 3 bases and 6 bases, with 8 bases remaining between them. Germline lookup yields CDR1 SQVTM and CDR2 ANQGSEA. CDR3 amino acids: CSVEYTAEAFF. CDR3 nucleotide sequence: TGCAGCGTTGAGTATACGGCTGAAGCTTTCTTT.

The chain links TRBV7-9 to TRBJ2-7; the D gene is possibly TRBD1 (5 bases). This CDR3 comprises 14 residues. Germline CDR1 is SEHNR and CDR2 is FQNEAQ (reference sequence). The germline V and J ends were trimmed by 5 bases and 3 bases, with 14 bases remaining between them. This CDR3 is CASSRAGHNYEQYF. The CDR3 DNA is TGTGCCAGCAGCAGGGCAGGACACAACTACGAGCAGTACTTC.

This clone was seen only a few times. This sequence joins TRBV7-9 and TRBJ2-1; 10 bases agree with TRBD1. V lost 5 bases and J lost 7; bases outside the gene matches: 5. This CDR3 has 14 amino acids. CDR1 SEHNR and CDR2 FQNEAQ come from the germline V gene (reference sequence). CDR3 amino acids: CASSLRTGGNEQFF. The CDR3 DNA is TGTGCCAGCAGCCTCCGGACAGGGGGGAATGAGCAGTTCTTC.

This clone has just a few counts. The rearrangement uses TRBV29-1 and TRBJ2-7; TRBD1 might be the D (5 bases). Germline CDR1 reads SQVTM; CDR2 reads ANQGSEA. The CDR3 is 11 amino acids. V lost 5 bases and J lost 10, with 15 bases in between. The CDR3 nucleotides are TGCAGCGTTTCGCGACAGAGCCATCAGTACTTC. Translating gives CSVSRQSHQYF.

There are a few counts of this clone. In DNA, the CDR3 is TGTGCCAGCAGTTCCCCTCACAGCAGCTCCTACAATGAGCAGTTCTTC. Its translation is CASSSPHSSSYNEQFF. The rearrangement joins TRBV28 to TRBJ2-1; D is uncertain. The CDR3 covers 16 residues. V lost 4 bases, J lost 0 bases, and 13 bases lay in between. Germline CDR1 and CDR2: MDHEN and SYDVKM.

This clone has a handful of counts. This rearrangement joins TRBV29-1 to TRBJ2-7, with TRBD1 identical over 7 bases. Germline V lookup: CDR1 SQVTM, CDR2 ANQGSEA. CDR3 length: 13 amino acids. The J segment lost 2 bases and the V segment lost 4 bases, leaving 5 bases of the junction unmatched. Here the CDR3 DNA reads TGCAGCGTTGCCAGGGGGATAACCTACGAGCAGTACTTC. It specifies CSVARGITYEQYF.

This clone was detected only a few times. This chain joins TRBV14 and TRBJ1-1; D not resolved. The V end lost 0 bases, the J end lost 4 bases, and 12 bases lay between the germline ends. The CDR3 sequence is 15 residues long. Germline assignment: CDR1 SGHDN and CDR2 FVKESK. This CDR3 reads CASSQESAGRTEAFF. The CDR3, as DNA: TGTGCCAGCAGCCAAGAATCGGCAGGTCGCACTGAAGCTTTCTTT.

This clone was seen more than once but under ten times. CDR3 amino acids: CASSSRQGRGETQYF. The CDR3 DNA follows: TGTGCCAGCAGCTCCCGACAGGGGAGGGGAGAGACCCAGTACTTC. V usage is TRBV7-9 and J usage is TRBJ2-5; D might be TRBD1 (8 bases). V was shortened by 4 bases and J by 4 bases, with 16 bases between the two germline ends. The germline gives CDR1 SEHNR, CDR2 FQNEAQ (reference sequence). This CDR3 comprises 15 residues.

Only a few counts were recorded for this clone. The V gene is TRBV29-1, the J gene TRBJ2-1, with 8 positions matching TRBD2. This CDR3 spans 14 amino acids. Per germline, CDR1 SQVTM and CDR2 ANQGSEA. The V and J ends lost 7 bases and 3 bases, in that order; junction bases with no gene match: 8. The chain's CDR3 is CSGRGGGLYNEQFF. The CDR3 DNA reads TGCAGCGGCCGTGGCGGGGGGCTCTACAATGAGCAGTTCTTC.

CDR3: CASRGQTGTDTQYF. CDR3 DNA sequence: TGTGCCAGCCGCGGACAGACTGGCACAGATACGCAGTATTTT. The V gene is TRBV5-4, the J gene TRBJ2-3, with TRBD1 as a possible D gene (6 bases). This CDR3 is built from 14 residues. Per the germline V gene, CDR1 is SGHNT and CDR2 is YYREEE (reference sequence). V was pared by 7 bases and J by 1 base, with 13 bases between.

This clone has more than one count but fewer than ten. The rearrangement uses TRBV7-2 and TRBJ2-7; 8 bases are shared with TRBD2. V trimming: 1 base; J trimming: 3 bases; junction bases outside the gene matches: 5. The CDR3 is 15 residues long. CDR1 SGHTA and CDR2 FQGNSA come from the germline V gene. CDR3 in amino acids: CASSLGPGTSYEQYF. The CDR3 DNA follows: TGTGCCAGCAGCTTAGGCCCCGGGACTAGCTACGAGCAGTACTTC. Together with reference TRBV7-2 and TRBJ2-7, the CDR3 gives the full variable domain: GAGVSQSPSNKVTEKGKDVELRCDPISGHTALYWYRQSLGQGLEFLIYFQGNSAPDKSGLPSDRFSAERTGGSVSTLTIQRTQQEDSAVYLCASSLGPGTSYEQYFGPGTRLTVT.

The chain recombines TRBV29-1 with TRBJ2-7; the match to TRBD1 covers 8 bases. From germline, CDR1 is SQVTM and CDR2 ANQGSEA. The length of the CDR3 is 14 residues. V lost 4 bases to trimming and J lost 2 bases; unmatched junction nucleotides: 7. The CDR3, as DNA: TGCAGCGTTGTTGACAGGGGTCTAGCCTACGAGCAGTACTTC. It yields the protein CSVVDRGLAYEQYF.

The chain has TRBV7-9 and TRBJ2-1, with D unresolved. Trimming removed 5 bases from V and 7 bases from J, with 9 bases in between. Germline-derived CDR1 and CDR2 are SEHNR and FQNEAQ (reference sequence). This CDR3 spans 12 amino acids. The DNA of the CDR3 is TGTGCCAGCAGCCCCTCGCGTAATGAGCAGTTCTTC. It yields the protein CASSPSRNEQFF.